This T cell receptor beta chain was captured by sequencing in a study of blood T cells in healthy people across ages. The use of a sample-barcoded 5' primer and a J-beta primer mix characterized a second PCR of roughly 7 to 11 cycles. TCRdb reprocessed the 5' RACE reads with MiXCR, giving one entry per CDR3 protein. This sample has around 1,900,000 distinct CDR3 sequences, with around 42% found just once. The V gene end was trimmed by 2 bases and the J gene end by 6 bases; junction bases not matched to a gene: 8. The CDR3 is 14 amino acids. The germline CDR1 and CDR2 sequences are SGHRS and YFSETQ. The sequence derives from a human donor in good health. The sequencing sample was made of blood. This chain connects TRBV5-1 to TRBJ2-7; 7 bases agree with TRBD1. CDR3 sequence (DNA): TGCGCCAGCAGCTTACCGGGACAGTTCTGCGAGCAGTACTTC. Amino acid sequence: CASSLPGQFCEQYF.